The subject of this entry is one TCR beta chain. Its recognized antigen is unknown. Within one base of it there is no much larger clone, and no base qualities were kept. Receptor amplification or capture employed the immunoSEQ multiplex PCR assay. Entries here come from immuneACCESS through TCRdb and include only in-frame sequences with V and J called. Some clones fail to appear in such tables; in the studies checked, an unresolved V gene covers under half of the shortfall, and the cause of the remainder is unknown. The sample table lists approximately 87,000 clones, approximately 91% of them with a count of one. Together, the top ten hold about 0.4% of the sample. From cysteine to phenylalanine, the CDR3 is 13 amino acids long. The only DNA kept is the CDR3, 39 bases in frame from the first base. Here V drops 4 bases and J drops 7 bases, and the junction holds 8 bases not matched to any gene. Taken from the germline V gene, the CDR1 and CDR2 loops are SGHRS and YFSETQ.

The data were obtained in a study of technical replicates of blood from a handful of donors (dated 2017 in TCRdb). The sequenced sample was T cells isolated from PBMCs. Recombination joined TRBV5-1 with TRBJ2-7; 7 of the junction bases match TRBD1. This receptor was obtained from a human donor in good health. Some clones in this sample may be carry-over from other donors' samples. The CDR3 protein sequence reads: CASSTTGIREQYF. The DNA reads as follows: TGCGCCAGCAGCACGACAGGGATACGGGAGCAGTACTTC.